The clone carrying this T cell receptor beta chain is classed as medium-sized by frequency. Its antigen remains unidentified. TRB amplification used approximately 250 ng of peripheral blood genomic DNA. The sample comes from a study of T cell clusters in autoimmune cytopenias. Whole-study findings and limits: Primary autoimmune cytopenia patients appeared to lack physiological T cell clusters present in healthy donors.

TRB was amplified by touch-down multiplex PCR, primer pools A and B combined. Reanalyzing the multiplex PCR reads, TCRdb keeps one entry per CDR3 protein, without DNA. The specimen's table records 8,800 or so distinct CDR3 sequences. The CDR3 runs 12 residues. The germline V gene encodes CDR1 KGHSH and CDR2 LQKENI. Input material: peripheral blood. The chain combines TRBV18 with TRBJ1-2; TCRdb's D call, TRBD1, is unchecked because there is no DNA. This TCR derives from a human donor with an autoimmune cytopenia or autoimmune hepatitis (not recorded which). CDR3 amino acids: CASSSGTLGYTF.